The present TCR beta chain was sequenced within a study of cytomegalovirus exposure and HLA in healthy donors. About the research overall: Most genotyped donors, approximately 81% of 350 to 500, had Caucasian-associated genetic ancestry.

A note on this clone: What it recognizes is unknown.

Germline values: CDR1 SGHAT, CDR2 FQNNGV. This CDR3 contains 15 residues. V was pared by 5 bases and J by 3 bases, with 8 bases of the junction left unmatched. Study-wide points: Upon later analysis, TCR association rates were observed to vary by HLA locus, being highest for DRB1 and lowest for HLA-C.

Researchers ran the PCR with 60 Vbeta and 13 Jbeta primers. Data came from immunoSEQ multiplex PCR; TCRdb stores just in-frame clones and leaves some out. Of 95,000 to 100,000 clones detected, 65% to 85% appear once; the ten largest clones hold roughly 3%. This rearrangement joins TRBV11-2 to TRBJ1-2, with TRBD1 identical over 8 bases. The sample was PBMCs. The receptor was isolated from a middle-aged man in good health and CMV-seronegative. The CDR3 bases are TGTGCCAGCAGCCTCCTCAGGGGGCGCGACTATGGCTACACCTTC. Its protein is CASSLLRGRDYGYTF.